This T cell receptor beta chain was sequenced for a study of T cell repertoires in cytomegalovirus infection. For the study at large: Public TCR beta signatures indicated both CMV infection and matching HLA type.

TCRdb redid the calling of the reads with MiXCR, one entry per CDR3 protein. Altogether roughly 630,000 distinct CDR3 sequences are present, 20% to 25% being singletons, with the ten largest covering approximately 8.2%. Turning to this clonotype: Its antigen is unknown.

Study-wide points: Cumulative public TCR beta family frequency identified carriers of CMV plus the relevant HLA. HLA-C-restricted CMV clonotypes gave the most frequent clonotype in two of eight donors.

The sample taken for sequencing was CD8+ T cells from PBMCs. This TCR was recovered from a human donor in good health (CMV status not recorded). Some clones in this sample may be carry-over from other donors' samples.

DNA of the CDR3: TGTGCCAGCAGTCTCCGGGAACGCCCTAGAGCGGGCTACGAGCAGTACTTC. Translating it yields CASSLRERPRAGYEQYF. The chain has TRBV6-5 and TRBJ2-7; a weak D match, TRBD2 (6 bases). Trimming pared 5 bases from V and 3 bases from J, leaving 23 bases between. The CDR3 sequence is 17 residues long. Germline lookup yields CDR1 MNHEY and CDR2 SVGAGI.